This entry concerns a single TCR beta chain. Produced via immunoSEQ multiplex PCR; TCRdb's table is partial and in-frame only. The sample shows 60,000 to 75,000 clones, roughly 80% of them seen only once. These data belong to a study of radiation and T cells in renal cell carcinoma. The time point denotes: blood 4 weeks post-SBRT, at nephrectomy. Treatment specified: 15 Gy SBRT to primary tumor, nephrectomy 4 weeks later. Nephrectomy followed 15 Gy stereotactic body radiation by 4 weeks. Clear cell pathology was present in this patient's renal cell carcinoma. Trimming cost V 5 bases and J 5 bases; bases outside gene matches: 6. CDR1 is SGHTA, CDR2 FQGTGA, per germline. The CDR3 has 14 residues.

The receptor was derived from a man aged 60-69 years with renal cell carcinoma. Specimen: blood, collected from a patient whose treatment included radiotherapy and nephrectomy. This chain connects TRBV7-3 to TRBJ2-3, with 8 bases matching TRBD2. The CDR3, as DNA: TGTGCCAGCAGCCCCGTGGCGGGGGGAGATACGCAGTATTTT. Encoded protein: CASSPVAGGDTQYF.